Following are 12 T cell receptor beta chains from one sample sequenced in a study of patients and donors after allogeneic stem cell transplantation. Each CDR3 protein is one row after TCRdb ran MiXCR on the RT-PCR reads. Of about 960,000 distinct CDR3 sequences in the sample, roughly 18% are singletons; the top ten hold 5% to 7.5%. The sample taken for sequencing was blood, either unsorted or a sorted T cell fraction (not recorded which). All receptors derive from a human donor who was either an allogeneic HSCT recipient or a stem cell or donor lymphocyte infusion donor (not recorded which). It is not recorded whose cells these are; they may come from a transplant donor.

This clonotype has ten or more counts. V and J are TRBV12-3 or TRBV12-4 and TRBJ2-3; D is unclear. Deletions cut 7 bases from V and 4 bases from J, with 12 bases between. This CDR3 region has 13 residues. The chain's CDR3 is CASTGLGSDTQYF. CDR3 in DNA: TGTGCCAGCACCGGGCTAGGGTCAGATACGCAGTATTTT.

The table lists this clonotype with many counts. The chain uses TRBV4-2 and TRBJ1-1, with D perhaps matching TRBD1 (5 bases). Germline V CDR1 and CDR2: LGHNA, YNFKEQ. The CDR3 has 13 amino acids. V was shortened by 0 bases and J by 7 bases, with 9 bases between the two germline ends. CDR3 sequence: CASSQESGIEAFF. CDR3 DNA sequence: TGTGCCAGCAGCCAAGAGTCAGGGATTGAAGCTTTCTTT.

This clonotype turned up a few times. The chain is built from TRBV5-4 and TRBJ2-3, with a tentative D call TRBD2 (6 bases). The germline V gene has CDR1 SGHNT and CDR2 YYREEE (reference sequence). V was cut by 3 bases and J by 6 bases, with 17 bases left in between. The CDR3 is 15 residues long. The CDR3 nucleotides are TGTGCCAGCAGCTCTCGGGACCCAGCGGGTGATACGCAGTATTTT. Its translation is CASSSRDPAGDTQYF.

This clonotype was detected only a few times. The chain is built from TRBV9 and TRBJ1-4; D gene uncertain. The V gene's germline CDR1 is SGDLS and CDR2 YYNGEE. Trimming left V 6 bases short and J 6 bases short, with 12 bases between. CDR3 length: 13 amino acids. The CDR3 DNA reads TGTGCCAGCAAGGGTGAAGGGCATGAAAAACTGTTTTTT. It translates to CASKGEGHEKLFF.

At least ten counts were recorded for this clonotype. The rearrangement links TRBV5-6 to TRBJ2-1; 11 nucleotides line up with TRBD2. With 1 base clipped from V and 8 bases from J, the junction kept 8 bases outside the gene matches. This CDR3 is built from 16 residues. Germline loops: CDR1 SGHDT, CDR2 YYEEEE. The DNA of the CDR3 is TGTGCCAGCAGCTTGCTAGCGGGGGGATCCCTGTATGAGCAGTTCTTC. Translated, it gives CASSLLAGGSLYEQFF. Looking up the rest from reference TRBV5-6 and TRBJ2-1 gives the full variable domain: DAGVTQSPTHLIKTRGQQVTLRCSPKSGHDTVSWYQQALGQGPQFIFQYYEEEERQRGNFPDRFSGHQFPNYSSELNVNALLLGDSALYLCASSLLAGGSLYEQFFGPGTRLTVL.

The rearrangement joins TRBV4-2 to TRBJ2-7, with D perhaps matching TRBD1 (5 bases). V shed 1 base and J shed 2 bases, with 12 bases lying between them. From germline, CDR1 is LGHNA and CDR2 YNFKEQ. The CDR3 covers 15 residues. CDR3 protein: CASSQGATGPYEQYF. DNA for the CDR3: TGTGCCAGCAGCCAAGGAGCCACAGGTCCCTACGAGCAGTACTTC.

The CDR3 sequence: CASTWASGQETQYF. CDR3 DNA: TGTGCCAGCACTTGGGCTAGCGGGCAAGAGACCCAGTACTTC. This chain links TRBV12-3 or TRBV12-4 with TRBJ2-5, with TRBD2 matching 8 bases. The length of the CDR3 is 14 residues. Unmatched junction bases numbered 6, after V lost 7 bases and J lost 2 bases.

This clonotype has only a few counts. The V gene is TRBV7-9, the J gene TRBJ1-6, with 9 bases fitting TRBD1. The CDR3 has 15 residues. Trimming at V came to 3 bases and at J to 10 bases, leaving 7 bases not matched to a gene. Germline CDR1 SEHNR, CDR2 FQNEAQ (reference sequence). CDR3 loop: CASSLDRGGESPLHF. Written as DNA, the CDR3 is TGTGCCAGCAGCTTGGACAGGGGAGGCGAATCACCCCTCCACTTT.

This clonotype appeared many times. The chain recombines TRBV29-1 with TRBJ2-5; 8 bases line up with TRBD1. Germline values: CDR1 SQVTM, CDR2 ANQGSEA. The CDR3 is 12 residues long. V dropped 7 bases and J dropped 5; count of bases not matched to a gene: 6. The DNA for the CDR3 is TGCAGCGACAGGGGGTATTCGGAGACCCAGTACTTC. It translates to CSDRGYSETQYF.

The CDR3 bases are TGTGCCAGCGGATACAGGGGGAATAATTCACCCCTCCACTTT. This codes for CASGYRGNNSPLHF. The chain employs TRBV12-3 or TRBV12-4 and TRBJ1-6; 8 bases match TRBD1. The CDR3 totals 14 residues. With V trimmed by 8 bases and J by 5 bases, 5 bases remained unmatched.

This clonotype was picked up a small number of times. The chain uses TRBV4-1 and TRBJ1-1; perhaps TRBD1 as D (6 bases). Germline-derived CDR1 and CDR2 are MGHRA and YSYEKL. The CDR3 length is 17 residues. The V end lost 8 bases, the J end lost 5 bases, and 27 bases lay between the germline ends. The CDR3 region is CASADHPRGTPVTEAFF. CDR3 bases: TGCGCCAGCGCCGACCACCCGAGAGGGACACCGGTTACTGAAGCTTTCTTT.

Written as DNA, the CDR3 is TGTGCCAGCAGAAATGACGGGGCATACTACAATGAGCAGTTCTTC. It is translated as CASRNDGAYYNEQFF. V and J are TRBV6-1 and TRBJ2-1; perhaps D is TRBD1 or TRBD2 (5 bases each). This CDR3 contains 15 residues. Trimming removed 6 bases from V and 3 bases from J, with 15 bases in between. In germline, CDR1 is MNHNS, CDR2 SASEGT.